This is a list of T cell receptor beta chains from one sample in a study of response to subunit inactivated influenza vaccine. A single record per CDR3 protein comes from TCRdb applying MiXCR to the RT-PCR reads. There are around 570,000 distinct CDR3 sequences in the sample; roughly 10% occur only once, and roughly 9.6% lies in the top ten. The data also belong to a second study, concerning T cells expressing NK-cell markers.

The sample in question was PBMCs from blood, obtained on the day of vaccination. The receptors shown here come from a man aged 45 to 65 who received an inactivated influenza vaccine. CDR3s include the opening cysteine and the closing phenylalanine or tryptophan. The D gene is left open where the match is weak. A clone size is listed for some rows: how often the clone was seen (once, few, many), or a class if it is expanded.

cdr3_aa: CASSLSLQTTGELFF
cdr3_nt: TGCGCCAGCAGCTTGAGCCTACAGACCACCGGGGAGCTGTTTTTT
d_call: -
cdr3_length: 15
j_call: TRBJ2-2
clone_size: many
v_call: TRBV5-1

cdr3_aa: CASSYPGIYEQYF
cdr3_nt: TGTGCCAGCAGTTATCCAGGGATCTACGAGCAGTACTTC
d_call: -
cdr3_length: 13
j_call: TRBJ2-7
clone_size: few
v_call: TRBV6-2/TRBV6-3

cdr3_aa: CASSSGQSSYNEQFF
cdr3_nt: TGCGCCAGCAGCTCCGGACAGAGCTCCTACAATGAGCAGTTCTTC
d_call: -
cdr3_length: 15
j_call: TRBJ2-1
clone_size: many
v_call: TRBV5-1

cdr3_aa: CASRMGQGFSGNTIYF
cdr3_nt: TGTGCCAGCAGGATGGGACAGGGTTTTTCAGGAAACACCATATATTTT
d_call: TRBD1
cdr3_length: 16
j_call: TRBJ1-3
clone_size: -
v_call: TRBV7-6

cdr3_aa: CASSTLTGTTYEQYF
cdr3_nt: TGTGCCAGCAGTACCCTGACAGGTACTACTTACGAGCAGTACTTC
d_call: -
cdr3_length: 15
j_call: TRBJ2-7
clone_size: few
v_call: TRBV6-1

cdr3_aa: CASGGGTEAFF
cdr3_nt: TGTGCCAGCGGGGGGGGCACTGAAGCTTTCTTT
d_call: -
cdr3_length: 11
j_call: TRBJ1-1
clone_size: many
v_call: TRBV6-5

cdr3_aa: CSARGGAEFMNTEAFF
cdr3_nt: TGCAGTGCTAGAGGGGGCGCGGAATTTATGAACACTGAAGCTTTCTTT
d_call: -
cdr3_length: 16
j_call: TRBJ1-1
clone_size: few
v_call: TRBV20-1

cdr3_aa: CASSRVVARNTEAFF
cdr3_nt: TGTGCCAGCAGTCGCGTGGTGGCTAGGAACACTGAAGCTTTCTTT
d_call: -
cdr3_length: 15
j_call: TRBJ1-1
clone_size: few
v_call: TRBV28

cdr3_aa: CASSYETSGGVGNEQFF
cdr3_nt: TGTGCCAGCAGTTACGAGACTAGCGGAGGGGTAGGCAATGAGCAGTTCTTC
d_call: TRBD2
cdr3_length: 17
j_call: TRBJ2-1
clone_size: -
v_call: TRBV6-5

cdr3_aa: CATGDSGMYNEQFF
cdr3_nt: TGTGCCACCGGTGACAGCGGGATGTACAATGAGCAGTTCTTC
d_call: TRBD2
cdr3_length: 14
j_call: TRBJ2-1
clone_size: -
v_call: TRBV24-1

cdr3_aa: CASSFRGPDTEAFF
cdr3_nt: TGTGCCAGCAGTTTCAGGGGCCCTGACACTGAAGCTTTCTTT
d_call: -
cdr3_length: 14
j_call: TRBJ1-1
clone_size: few
v_call: TRBV11-2

cdr3_aa: CASSSGYRASYEQYF
cdr3_nt: TGTGCCAGCAGCTCTGGATACAGGGCCTCCTACGAGCAGTACTTC
d_call: -
cdr3_length: 15
j_call: TRBJ2-7
clone_size: few
v_call: TRBV5-6

cdr3_aa: CASSLRGLEGYEQYF
cdr3_nt: TGTGCCAGCAGTTTAAGAGGGCTCGAGGGCTACGAGCAGTACTTC
d_call: -
cdr3_length: 15
j_call: TRBJ2-7
clone_size: few
v_call: TRBV12-3/TRBV12-4

cdr3_aa: CASSGTSGGAGGELFF
cdr3_nt: TGTGCCAGCAGCGGTACTAGCGGGGGGGCCGGCGGGGAGCTGTTTTTT
d_call: TRBD2
cdr3_length: 16
j_call: TRBJ2-2
clone_size: -
v_call: TRBV27

cdr3_aa: CSAPLEVGYTF
cdr3_nt: TGCAGTGCTCCTCTCGAGGTTGGCTACACCTTC
d_call: -
cdr3_length: 11
j_call: TRBJ1-2
clone_size: -
v_call: TRBV20-1

cdr3_aa: CSVAGVRNNEQFF
cdr3_nt: TGCAGCGTTGCGGGAGTTCGGAACAATGAGCAGTTCTTC
d_call: -
cdr3_length: 13
j_call: TRBJ2-1
clone_size: few
v_call: TRBV29-1

cdr3_aa: CASSFWGYKDTDTQYF
cdr3_nt: TGTGCCAGCAGCTTTTGGGGTTATAAAGACACAGATACGCAGTATTTT
d_call: -
cdr3_length: 16
j_call: TRBJ2-3
clone_size: few
v_call: TRBV5-5

cdr3_aa: CASSQDDRGYNEQFF
cdr3_nt: TGCGCCAGCAGCCAAGATGACAGGGGTTACAATGAGCAGTTCTTC
d_call: TRBD1
cdr3_length: 15
j_call: TRBJ2-1
clone_size: few
v_call: TRBV4-3

cdr3_aa: CASSLAGGSGAYEQYF
cdr3_nt: TGTGCCAGCAGCTTAGCCGGCGGTAGCGGGGCCTACGAGCAGTACTTC
d_call: TRBD2
cdr3_length: 16
j_call: TRBJ2-7
clone_size: -
v_call: TRBV11-2

cdr3_aa: CASSFEYGSGVKQETQYF
cdr3_nt: TGTGCCAGCAGCTTTGAGTACGGTAGCGGGGTAAAACAAGAGACCCAGTACTTC
d_call: TRBD2
cdr3_length: 18
j_call: TRBJ2-5
clone_size: few
v_call: TRBV11-2

cdr3_aa: CASSEELSPYEKLFF
cdr3_nt: TGTGCCAGCAGTGAAGAGTTGTCCCCCTATGAAAAACTGTTTTTT
d_call: -
cdr3_length: 15
j_call: TRBJ1-4
clone_size: few
v_call: TRBV6-1

cdr3_aa: CASSQDFAGLSYGYTF
cdr3_nt: TGCGCCAGCAGCCAAGATTTTGCGGGACTCAGCTATGGCTACACCTTC
d_call: -
cdr3_length: 16
j_call: TRBJ1-2
clone_size: -
v_call: TRBV4-3

cdr3_aa: CASSEGGQGRSPLHF
cdr3_nt: TGTGCCAGCAGTGAAGGGGGACAGGGGAGATCACCCCTCCACTTT
d_call: TRBD1
cdr3_length: 15
j_call: TRBJ1-6
clone_size: few
v_call: TRBV6-1

cdr3_aa: CSVGGTGMGNTEAFF
cdr3_nt: TGCAGCGTTGGAGGGACAGGGATGGGAAACACTGAAGCTTTCTTT
d_call: TRBD1
cdr3_length: 15
j_call: TRBJ1-1
clone_size: many
v_call: TRBV29-1

cdr3_aa: CASSYPQVFSYEQYF
cdr3_nt: TGTGCCAGCAGTTACCCCCAGGTCTTCTCCTACGAGCAGTACTTC
d_call: -
cdr3_length: 15
j_call: TRBJ2-7
clone_size: -
v_call: TRBV6-2/TRBV6-3

cdr3_aa: CATSRDLSHNEKLFF
cdr3_nt: TGTGCCACCAGCAGAGATTTATCGCATAATGAAAAACTGTTTTTT
d_call: -
cdr3_length: 15
j_call: TRBJ1-4
clone_size: few
v_call: TRBV15

cdr3_aa: CASSYSSEKIYTDTQYF
cdr3_nt: TGTGCCAGCAGTTACAGTTCGGAGAAGATCTACACAGATACGCAGTATTTT
d_call: -
cdr3_length: 17
j_call: TRBJ2-3
clone_size: many
v_call: TRBV6-2/TRBV6-3

cdr3_aa: CASRQGPENGKLFF
cdr3_nt: TGCGCCAGCAGACAGGGCCCAGAAAATGGAAAACTGTTTTTT
d_call: -
cdr3_length: 14
j_call: TRBJ1-4
clone_size: few
v_call: TRBV5-1

cdr3_aa: CSARDGRKSYEQYF
cdr3_nt: TGCAGTGCTAGAGATGGCAGGAAGTCCTACGAGCAGTACTTC
d_call: -
cdr3_length: 14
j_call: TRBJ2-7
clone_size: few
v_call: TRBV20-1

cdr3_aa: CASSQGSGDGTDTQYF
cdr3_nt: TGCGCCAGCAGCCAAGGAAGTGGGGACGGCACAGATACGCAGTATTTT
d_call: -
cdr3_length: 16
j_call: TRBJ2-3
clone_size: -
v_call: TRBV4-1

cdr3_aa: CSASQMNTEAFF
cdr3_nt: TGCAGCGCGTCACAGATGAACACTGAAGCTTTCTTT
d_call: -
cdr3_length: 12
j_call: TRBJ1-1
clone_size: -
v_call: TRBV29-1

cdr3_aa: CASSQADYPRTDTQYF
cdr3_nt: TGCGCCAGCAGCCAAGCGGACTACCCTCGCACAGATACGCAGTATTTT
d_call: -
cdr3_length: 16
j_call: TRBJ2-3
clone_size: -
v_call: TRBV4-3

cdr3_aa: CASSLVEGSDTQYF
cdr3_nt: TGCGCCAGCAGCTTGGTGGAGGGATCGGATACGCAGTATTTT
d_call: -
cdr3_length: 14
j_call: TRBJ2-3
clone_size: -
v_call: TRBV5-1

cdr3_aa: CASSQQLESSYNEQFF
cdr3_nt: TGCGCCAGCAGCCAGCAACTAGAGAGCTCCTACAATGAGCAGTTCTTC
d_call: -
cdr3_length: 16
j_call: TRBJ2-1
clone_size: few
v_call: TRBV4-3

cdr3_aa: CSAQVAGRETQYF
cdr3_nt: TGCAGTGCCCAGGTAGCGGGGAGAGAGACCCAGTACTTC
d_call: TRBD2
cdr3_length: 13
j_call: TRBJ2-5
clone_size: few
v_call: TRBV20-1

cdr3_aa: CATSDFRTGWFEQFF
cdr3_nt: TGTGCCACCAGTGATTTCCGGACAGGGTGGTTCGAGCAGTTCTTC
d_call: TRBD1
cdr3_length: 15
j_call: TRBJ2-1
clone_size: -
v_call: TRBV24-1

cdr3_aa: CASSPRGTMFSSYEQYF
cdr3_nt: TGTGCCAGCAGCCCTCGGGGGACCATGTTCAGCTCCTACGAGCAGTACTTC
d_call: -
cdr3_length: 17
j_call: TRBJ2-7
clone_size: few
v_call: TRBV3-1

cdr3_aa: CSARDSFSGDEQFF
cdr3_nt: TGCAGTGCTAGAGATTCTTTCAGCGGCGATGAGCAGTTCTTC
d_call: -
cdr3_length: 14
j_call: TRBJ2-1
clone_size: many
v_call: TRBV20-1

cdr3_aa: CSASFGTRGQETQYF
cdr3_nt: TGCAGTGCTAGTTTCGGGACCCGTGGTCAAGAGACCCAGTACTTC
d_call: -
cdr3_length: 15
j_call: TRBJ2-5
clone_size: -
v_call: TRBV20-1

cdr3_aa: CSARDPGGSNQPQHF
cdr3_nt: TGCAGTGCTAGAGATCCAGGGGGGAGCAATCAGCCCCAGCATTTT
d_call: TRBD1
cdr3_length: 15
j_call: TRBJ1-5
clone_size: few
v_call: TRBV20-1

cdr3_aa: CSARDHVATVYGYTF
cdr3_nt: TGCAGTGCTAGAGATCATGTGGCCACCGTCTATGGCTACACCTTC
d_call: -
cdr3_length: 15
j_call: TRBJ1-2
clone_size: -
v_call: TRBV20-1

cdr3_aa: CASSGREAEQFF
cdr3_nt: TGTGCCAGCTCGGGGAGGGAGGCTGAGCAGTTCTTC
d_call: TRBD2
cdr3_length: 12
j_call: TRBJ2-1
clone_size: many
v_call: TRBV7-9

cdr3_aa: CSGLGQGRDIQYF
cdr3_nt: TGCAGTGGGCTAGGGCAGGGGCGAGACATTCAGTACTTC
d_call: -
cdr3_length: 13
j_call: TRBJ2-4
clone_size: few
v_call: TRBV20-1

cdr3_aa: CASSAMTGDRQPQHF
cdr3_nt: TGTGCCAGCAGCGCCATGACAGGGGATCGACAGCCCCAGCATTTT
d_call: TRBD1
cdr3_length: 15
j_call: TRBJ1-5
clone_size: few
v_call: TRBV7-9

cdr3_aa: CASSVGDILQETQYF
cdr3_nt: TGTGCCAGCAGCGTAGGGGACATATTACAAGAGACCCAGTACTTC
d_call: -
cdr3_length: 15
j_call: TRBJ2-5
clone_size: few
v_call: TRBV9

cdr3_aa: CASSWGGSYEQYF
cdr3_nt: TGTGCCAGCAGTTGGGGTGGGTCCTACGAGCAGTACTTC
d_call: -
cdr3_length: 13
j_call: TRBJ2-7
clone_size: few
v_call: TRBV12-3/TRBV12-4

cdr3_aa: CASSYSTSGHTDTQYF
cdr3_nt: TGTGCCAGCAGTTACTCTACTAGCGGGCACACAGATACGCAGTATTTT
d_call: TRBD2
cdr3_length: 16
j_call: TRBJ2-3
clone_size: -
v_call: TRBV6-5

cdr3_aa: CASSPRGPGELFF
cdr3_nt: TGTGCCAGCAGCCCCCGGGGGCCGGGGGAGCTGTTTTTT
d_call: -
cdr3_length: 13
j_call: TRBJ2-2
clone_size: many
v_call: TRBV3-1

cdr3_aa: CASRPSRGSSYEQYF
cdr3_nt: TGCGCCAGCAGACCTTCCAGGGGGAGCTCCTACGAGCAGTACTTC
d_call: TRBD1
cdr3_length: 15
j_call: TRBJ2-7
clone_size: many
v_call: TRBV5-1

cdr3_aa: CASSQAQGANTEAFF
cdr3_nt: TGCGCCAGCAGCCAAGCCCAGGGGGCGAACACTGAAGCTTTCTTT
d_call: TRBD1
cdr3_length: 15
j_call: TRBJ1-1
clone_size: few
v_call: TRBV4-1

cdr3_aa: CASRGTARENTEAFF
cdr3_nt: TGTGCCAGCAGGGGGACCGCGCGGGAAAACACTGAAGCTTTCTTT
d_call: -
cdr3_length: 15
j_call: TRBJ1-1
clone_size: -
v_call: TRBV6-1

cdr3_aa: CASRVETHSYEQYF
cdr3_nt: TGCGCCAGTAGGGTCGAGACACACTCCTACGAGCAGTACTTC
d_call: -
cdr3_length: 14
j_call: TRBJ2-7
clone_size: few
v_call: TRBV5-1

cdr3_aa: CASSLTRGQYETQYF
cdr3_nt: TGTGCCAGCAGCTTAACGCGAGGGCAGTACGAGACCCAGTACTTC
d_call: -
cdr3_length: 15
j_call: TRBJ2-5
clone_size: -
v_call: TRBV7-3

cdr3_aa: CASSLAPHRGRTEAFF
cdr3_nt: TGTGCCAGCAGCTTGGCCCCTCACAGGGGTCGCACTGAAGCTTTCTTT
d_call: TRBD1
cdr3_length: 16
j_call: TRBJ1-1
clone_size: -
v_call: TRBV5-5

cdr3_aa: CASRAYGLAADTQYF
cdr3_nt: TGTGCCAGCAGGGCCTATGGACTAGCGGCAGATACGCAGTATTTT
d_call: TRBD2
cdr3_length: 15
j_call: TRBJ2-3
clone_size: -
v_call: TRBV12-3/TRBV12-4

cdr3_aa: CASSLGDRRTEAFF
cdr3_nt: TGTGCCAGCAGCTTGGGGGACAGGAGGACTGAAGCTTTCTTT
d_call: TRBD1
cdr3_length: 14
j_call: TRBJ1-1
clone_size: -
v_call: TRBV5-6

cdr3_aa: CASSQASSTDTQYF
cdr3_nt: TGTGCCAGCAGCCAAGCCAGTAGCACAGATACGCAGTATTTT
d_call: -
cdr3_length: 14
j_call: TRBJ2-3
clone_size: few
v_call: TRBV4-2

cdr3_aa: CASSSLTGTGVGEQYF
cdr3_nt: TGCGCCAGCAGTTCTCTTACCGGGACAGGGGTGGGAGAGCAGTACTTC
d_call: TRBD1
cdr3_length: 16
j_call: TRBJ2-7
clone_size: many
v_call: TRBV5-1

cdr3_aa: CASSRREAYEQYF
cdr3_nt: TGTGCCAGCAGCCGCCGGGAAGCCTACGAGCAGTACTTC
d_call: -
cdr3_length: 13
j_call: TRBJ2-7
clone_size: -
v_call: TRBV7-2

cdr3_aa: CASSATPSTDTQYF
cdr3_nt: TGTGCCAGCAGCGCGACTCCCTCCACAGATACGCAGTATTTT
d_call: -
cdr3_length: 14
j_call: TRBJ2-3
clone_size: -
v_call: TRBV9